These 21 T cell receptor beta chains were all obtained from the same sample, sequenced in a study of T cell responses to AZD1222 COVID-19 vaccine. Libraries were prepared by immunoSEQ multiplex PCR; TCRdb keeps only in-frame clonotypes and omits some of them. The sample holds around 120,000 clones, about 85% seen once. Source: peripheral blood, taken 28 days after the second AZD1222 dose. Receptor source: an adult who received the AZD1222 COVID-19 vaccine.

The rearrangement joins TRBV19 to TRBJ2-7, with 12 bases lining up with TRBD2. This CDR3 is 16 amino acids long. The junction had 9 bases not matched to a gene; V was cut back by 5 bases and J by 4 bases. Looked up from germline, CDR1 is LNHDA and CDR2 is SQIVND (reference sequence). CDR3 nucleotides: TGTGCCAGTAGTCATCACGGACTAGCGGGATCATACGAGCAGTACTTC. This encodes CASSHHGLAGSYEQYF.

Regarding this clone: The junction shows a germline mismatch at one end, possibly a read error. The chain is built from TRBV3-1 (or the pseudogene TRBV3-2) and TRBJ2-7, with 9 bases aligning to TRBD2. This CDR3 is built from 15 residues. CDR1 LGHDT and CDR2 YNNKEL come from the germline V gene (reference sequence). The CDR3 protein is CASSPVAGVSSEQYF. DNA of the CDR3: TGTGCCAGCAGCCCGGTAGCGGGAGTGTCCTCCGAGCAGTACTTC.

The V call is TRBV6-1, the J call TRBJ1-2; 7 nucleotides align to TRBD1. The CDR3 is 13 residues long. V was pared by 2 bases and J by 4 bases, with 1 base of the junction left unmatched. Germline CDR1 is MNHNS and CDR2 is SASEGT. CDR3 sequence: CASSERDSYGYTF. Here the CDR3 DNA reads TGTGCCAGCAGTGAACGGGACAGCTATGGCTACACCTTC.

This clone has only one observation. V usage is TRBV7-9 and J usage is TRBJ1-6, with a weak D call TRBD1 (5 bases). V was shortened by 0 bases and J by 7 bases, with 10 bases between the two germline ends. This CDR3 comprises 15 residues. The germline V gene has CDR1 SEHNR and CDR2 FQNEAQ (reference sequence). The CDR3 DNA sequence: TGTGCCAGCAGCTTAGCGGGGACGGAGAATTCACCCCTCCACTTT. It yields the protein CASSLAGTENSPLHF.

The chain carries TRBV5-1 and TRBJ2-7; a weak D match, TRBD1 (5 bases). The CDR3 has 14 residues. With 6 bases removed from V and 0 bases from J, the gap between germline ends came to 13 bases. CDR1 and CDR2 (germline): SGHRS, YFSETQ. As DNA, the CDR3 is TGCGCCAGCAAATGGCAGGGAAACTCCTACGAGCAGTACTTC. Residues: CASKWQGNSYEQYF. The entire variable domain, with the rest obtained from reference TRBV5-1 and TRBJ2-7, is as follows: KAGVTQTPRYLIKTRGQQVTLSCSPISGHRSVSWYQQTPGQGLQFLFEYFSETQRNKGNFPGRFSGRQFSNSRSEMNVSTLELGDSALYLCASKWQGNSYEQYFGPGTRLTVT.

Only one count was recorded for this clone. The chain links TRBV28 to TRBJ2-7; 7 bases match TRBD2. CDR1 is MDHEN, CDR2 SYDVKM, per germline. The length of the CDR3 is 17 residues. V shed 4 bases and J 9 bases; nucleotides not matched to a gene: 21. The CDR3 DNA reads TGTGCCAGCAGTTCTCAAACCTCCTTCGCGGGAGTTTGGGGGCAGTACTTC. Translating gives CASSSQTSFAGVWGQYF.

In this sample, this clone turned up a few times. The chain is built from TRBV3-1 (or the pseudogene TRBV3-2) and TRBJ2-1, with 7 bases that match TRBD2. The germline CDR1 and CDR2 sequences are LGHDT and YNNKEL (reference sequence). The CDR3 consists of 14 residues. The V and J ends lost 4 bases and 8 bases, in that order; junction bases with no gene match: 8. The CDR3 loop reads CASSPRPLAHEQFF. CDR3 nucleotides: TGTGCCAGCAGCCCCAGACCACTAGCGCATGAGCAGTTCTTC.

This rearrangement joins TRBV7-9 to TRBJ2-1; 12 nucleotides agree with TRBD2. This CDR3 contains 14 residues. The V and J ends lost 7 bases and 7 bases, in that order; junction bases with no gene match: 5. Germline loops: CDR1 SEHNR, CDR2 FQNEAQ (reference sequence). The CDR3 reads CASKTSGSSNEQFF. The CDR3 DNA follows: TGTGCCAGCAAGACTAGCGGGAGTAGTAATGAGCAGTTCTTC. The variable domain in full, completed from reference TRBV7-9 and TRBJ2-1, reads DTGVSQNPRHKITKRGQNVTFRCDPISEHNRLYWYRQTLGQGPEFLTYFQNEAQLEKSRLLSDRFSAERPKGSFSTLEIQRTEQGDSAMYLCASKTSGSSNEQFFGPGTRLTVL.

The chain links TRBV30 to TRBJ1-2; 8 bases are shared with TRBD1. This CDR3 region has 13 residues. Looked up from germline, CDR1 is GTSNPN and CDR2 is SVGIG (reference sequence). J lost 6 bases, V lost 3 bases, and 6 bases had no gene match. CDR3 DNA sequence: TGTGCCTGGAGACCGGACAGGGACCATGGCTACACCTTC. Its protein product is CAWRPDRDHGYTF.

The rearrangement joins TRBV29-1 to TRBJ1-3; 8 nucleotides line up with TRBD1. The trim removed 1 base at V and 3 bases at J, leaving 14 bases unmatched. Germline V lookup: CDR1 SQVTM, CDR2 ANQGSEA. This CDR3 has 18 residues. The CDR3 DNA is TGCAGCGTTGAAGCATACACCGGGACAGGTGGAATTGGAAACACCATATATTTT. The encoded protein is CSVEAYTGTGGIGNTIYF.

This chain links TRBV5-4 with TRBJ2-1, with 11 bases that match TRBD2. V dropped 4 bases and J dropped 6; count of bases not matched to a gene: 9. Germline V lookup: CDR1 SGHNT, CDR2 YYREEE (reference sequence). The CDR3 length is 16 residues. CDR3 sequence: CASSIGGLAGLNEQFF. The CDR3 nucleotides are TGTGCCAGCAGCATAGGTGGACTAGCGGGTCTCAATGAGCAGTTCTTC. Complete variable domain (other parts from reference TRBV5-4 and TRBJ2-1): ETGVTQSPTHLIKTRGQQVTLRCSSQSGHNTVSWYQQALGQGPQFIFQYYREEENGRGNFPPRFSGLQFPNYSSELNVNALELDDSALYLCASSIGGLAGLNEQFFGPGTRLTVL.

This chain uses TRBV4-3 with TRBJ2-7; no firm D call. Trimming took off 0 bases at V and 7 bases at J, with 19 bases between the two ends. CDR3 length: 16 amino acids. Germline loops: CDR1 LGHNA, CDR2 YSLEER. CDR3 nucleotides: TGCGCCAGCAGCCAAGATGTCGAGGCCGCCCTACGAGAGCAGTACTTC. Protein: CASSQDVEAALREQYF.

This rearrangement joins TRBV3-1 (or the pseudogene TRBV3-2) to TRBJ1-2; D might be TRBD1 (6 bases). The CDR3 runs 15 residues. V lost 2 bases and J lost 6, with 16 bases in between. Germline CDR1 is LGHDT and CDR2 is YNNKEL (reference sequence). CDR3 amino acids: CASSQIGTNLDGYTF. CDR3 DNA sequence: TGTGCCAGCAGCCAAATAGGGACAAATCTTGATGGCTACACCTTC.

The rearrangement uses TRBV7-3 and TRBJ2-1, with D perhaps TRBD1 (6 bases). There are 14 residues in the CDR3. Trimming took off 2 bases at V and 8 bases at J, with 13 bases between the two ends. Germline-derived CDR1 and CDR2 are SGHTA and FQGTGA. CDR3 loop: CASSLGGTTDEQFF. The CDR3 DNA sequence: TGTGCCAGCAGCTTAGGGGGCACGACCGATGAGCAGTTCTTC.

The chain combines TRBV5-4 with TRBJ2-7, with D perhaps matching TRBD1 or TRBD2 (5 bases each). V lost 1 base and J lost 5, with 13 bases in between. CDR1 is SGHNT, CDR2 YYREEE, per germline (reference sequence). This CDR3 is built from 14 residues. The CDR3: CASSLRVGDHEQYF. CDR3 DNA: TGTGCCAGCAGCTTGCGCGTAGGGGACCACGAGCAGTACTTC.

The rearrangement joins TRBV7-9 to TRBJ2-1; 8 bases line up with TRBD1. V lost 5 bases and J lost 2; bases outside the gene matches: 5. The CDR3 length is 15 residues. CDR1 and CDR2 (germline): SEHNR, FQNEAQ (reference sequence). CDR3 loop: CASSSRDRTYNEQFF. The CDR3 nucleotides are TGTGCCAGCAGCAGCCGGGACAGGACCTACAATGAGCAGTTCTTC.

The chain carries TRBV5-1 and TRBJ2-1; TRBD2 aligns across 14 bases. Germline-derived CDR1 and CDR2 are SGHRS and YFSETQ. V shed 0 bases, J shed 10 bases, and the junction held 3 bases outside the gene matches. The CDR3 totals 15 residues. This chain's CDR3 is CASSLVGLAGEEQFF. DNA for the CDR3: TGCGCCAGCAGCTTGGTGGGACTAGCGGGAGAAGAGCAGTTCTTC.

This sequence joins TRBV19 and TRBJ1-5; tentative D call: TRBD1 (5 bases). The CDR3 covers 21 residues. The germline gives CDR1 LNHDA, CDR2 SQIVND (reference sequence). V dropped 1 base and J dropped 0 bases, with 25 bases sitting between them. CDR3 residues: CASSIALKGASYDYSNQPQHF. The CDR3 region has the DNA TGTGCCAGTAGTATAGCACTGAAAGGGGCCTCTTACGATTATAGCAATCAGCCCCAGCATTTT.

The chain has TRBV30 and TRBJ1-5; D might be TRBD1 (5 bases). Germline V gene lookup returns CDR1 GTSNPN and CDR2 SVGIG (reference sequence). The CDR3 extends over 13 amino acids. The germline V and J ends were trimmed by 1 base and 6 bases, with 10 bases remaining between them. CDR3 nucleotide sequence: TGTGCCTGGAGTGCGGGGGGAGGTCAGCCCCAGCATTTT. It translates to CAWSAGGGQPQHF. The full variable domain, its missing parts supplied by reference TRBV30 and TRBJ1-5, is SQTIHQWPATLVQPVGSPLSLECTVEGTSNPNLYWYRQAAGRGLQLLFYSVGIGQISSEVPQNLSASRPQDRQFILSSKKLLLSDSGFYLCAWSAGGGQPQHFGDGTRLSIL.

This chain links TRBV5-4 with TRBJ1-2; TRBD1 agrees at 8 bases. Germline V gene data show CDR1 as SGHNT and CDR2 as YYREEE (reference sequence). V lost 4 bases, J lost 5 bases, and 7 bases stayed unmatched. CDR3 size: 14 residues. The CDR3 DNA follows: TGTGCCAGCAGCCCGCAGGGGGCCGGGTATGGCTACACCTTC. Translation: CASSPQGAGYGYTF.

This chain links TRBV7-2 with TRBJ1-1, with 7 positions matching TRBD1. The CDR3 length is 13 residues. CDR1 is SGHTA and CDR2 is FQGNSA in the germline V gene. Unmatched junction bases numbered 9, after V lost 7 bases and J lost 7 bases. CDR3 DNA: TGTGCCAGCATCAGGGGGAGTGGCTTTGAAGCTTTCTTT. This translates into CASIRGSGFEAFF.